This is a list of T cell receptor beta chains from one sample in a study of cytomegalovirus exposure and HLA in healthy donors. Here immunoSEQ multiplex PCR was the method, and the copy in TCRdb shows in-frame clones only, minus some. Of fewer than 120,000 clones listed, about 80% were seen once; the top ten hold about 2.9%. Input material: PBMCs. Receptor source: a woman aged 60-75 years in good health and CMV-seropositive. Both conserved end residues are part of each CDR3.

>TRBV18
CASSRSGQGVTSYGYTF
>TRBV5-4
CASSLGLAGETPGEQYF
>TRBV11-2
CASSFRQLNTEAFF
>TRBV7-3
CASSSASGAYNEQFF
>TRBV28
CASSALRTSGRGWGTYEQYF
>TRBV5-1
CASSFERRNTDTQYF
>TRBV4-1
CASSQDAAGGPLNEQFF
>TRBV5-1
CASSFTPGQMFISYNSPLHF
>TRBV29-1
CSVGLAGNEQFF
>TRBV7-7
CASSLGGGYYNEQFF
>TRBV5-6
CASSLLAGGPRDTQYF
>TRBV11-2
CASSFGSTYNEQFF
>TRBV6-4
CASRANMNTEAFF
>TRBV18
CASSPGTSASSYNEQFF
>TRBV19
CASSIVLADYNEQFF
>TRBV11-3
CASSADRFYEQYF
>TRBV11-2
CASRKPGLRAYEQYF
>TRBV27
CASRRQGGGYTF